In this sample, the clone carrying this T cell receptor beta chain turned up a few times. Antigen specificity is unknown. The CDR3 loop spans 15 amino acids. CDR1 and CDR2 (germline): SGHRS, YFSETQ. V gave up 1 base and J gave up 5 bases, with 12 bases separating them. The sample belongs to a study of post-analysis software for immune sequencing data. Study in general: Relapsing-remitting, secondary progressive and progressive-relapsing multiple sclerosis were all included among the disease courses. Study-wide results and caveats: The study found TRBV5-6, TRBV5-1 and TRBV20-1 among about five TRBV segments more frequent in patients than controls. Compared with controls, patients showed significantly lower normalized Chao1 diversity.

Presence of unique molecular identifiers characterized the TCR beta cDNA libraries. With roughly 0.85 to 11 million T cells as the source, approximately 500,000 cDNA molecules resulted. TCRdb ran MiXCR on the PCR reads and lists one entry per CDR3 protein. The table lists about 190,000 distinct CDR3 sequences, about 30% of them singletons, with nearly 3.5% in the top ten. The sequence came from a girl aged 2-17 years with multiple sclerosis. This chain links TRBV5-1 with TRBJ2-2, with D possibly matching TRBD1 (5 bases). The sequencing input was blood. The CDR3 DNA follows: TGCGCCAGCAGCTTGAGCAGGGAATCGACCGGGGAGCTGTTTTTT. Translation gives CASSLSRESTGELFF.